This T cell receptor (beta chain) was captured by sequencing in a study of T cell responses to AZD1222 COVID-19 vaccine. The protocol was immunoSEQ multiplex PCR, while the TCRdb copy is restricted to in-frame clones and leaves out a portion. Found here are under 200,000 clones, 92% of them singletons; the top ten hold about 1.5%. This clone was counted only a few times. The V and J ends lost 0 bases and 0 bases, in that order; junction bases with no gene match: 9. The CDR3 is 18 amino acids. Germline CDR1 reads SGHRS; CDR2 reads YFSETQ. Sequencing was performed on peripheral blood, taken 28 days after the second AZD1222 dose. The V gene is TRBV5-1, the J gene TRBJ2-1; 7 nucleotides match TRBD2. The receptor's source is an adult who received the AZD1222 COVID-19 vaccine. As DNA, the CDR3 is TGCGCCAGCAGCTTGGCCCCAGCGGGGATGAGCTCCTACAATGAGCAGTTCTTC. This encodes CASSLAPAGMSSYNEQFF. The variable domain in full, completed from reference TRBV5-1 and TRBJ2-1, reads KAGVTQTPRYLIKTRGQQVTLSCSPISGHRSVSWYQQTPGQGLQFLFEYFSETQRNKGNFPGRFSGRQFSNSRSEMNVSTLELGDSALYLCASSLAPAGMSSYNEQFFGPGTRLTVL.